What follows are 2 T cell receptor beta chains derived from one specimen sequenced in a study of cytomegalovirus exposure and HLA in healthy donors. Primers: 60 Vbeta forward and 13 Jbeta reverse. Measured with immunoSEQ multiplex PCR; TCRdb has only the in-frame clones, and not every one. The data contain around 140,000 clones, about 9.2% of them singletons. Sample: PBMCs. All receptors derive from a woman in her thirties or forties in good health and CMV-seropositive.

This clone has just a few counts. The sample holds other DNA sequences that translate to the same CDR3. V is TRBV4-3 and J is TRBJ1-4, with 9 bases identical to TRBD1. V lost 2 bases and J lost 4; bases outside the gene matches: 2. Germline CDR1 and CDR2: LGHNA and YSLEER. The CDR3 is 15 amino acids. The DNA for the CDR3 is TGCGCCAGCAGCCAACCGGGACAGGGTAATGAAAAACTGTTTTTT. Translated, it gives CASSQPGQGNEKLFF.

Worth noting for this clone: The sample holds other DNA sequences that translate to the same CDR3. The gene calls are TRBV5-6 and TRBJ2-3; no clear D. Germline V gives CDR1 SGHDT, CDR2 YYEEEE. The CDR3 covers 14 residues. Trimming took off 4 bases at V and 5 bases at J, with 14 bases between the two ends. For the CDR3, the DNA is TGTGCCAGCAGCCCATCAGTCATTGGAGATACGCAGTATTTT. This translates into CASSPSVIGDTQYF.